This entry lists 5 T cell receptor beta chains sequenced from one sample in a study of blood T cell repertoires in COVID-19. Only in-frame clones appear in the TCRdb table, and some are missing; sequencing was by immunoSEQ multiplex PCR. The sample yields roughly 32,000 clones, 70% to 90% seen once. Sequencing was carried out using peripheral blood. All receptors derive from an elderly man with active COVID-19.

The rearrangement joins TRBV6-5 to TRBJ2-7; 10 nucleotides agree with TRBD1. CDR1 and CDR2 (germline): MNHEY, SVGAGI. The CDR3 is 14 amino acids. J was trimmed by 6 bases and V by 5 bases; bases with no gene match: 7. The CDR3 DNA follows: TGTGCCAGCAGTCCCCGGGACAGGGGAGTCGAGCAGTACTTC. As protein: CASSPRDRGVEQYF.

The chain links TRBV2 to TRBJ1-2; no clear D gene. The CDR3 is 13 residues long. V was pared by 10 bases and J by 4 bases, with 16 bases between. CDR1 is SNHLY, CDR2 FYNNEI, per germline. This chain's CDR3 is CATGVTAIYGYTF. The DNA of the CDR3 is TGTGCCACCGGGGTTACAGCGATCTATGGCTACACCTTC. Complete variable domain (other parts from reference TRBV2 and TRBJ1-2): EPEVTQTPSHQVTQMGQEVILRCVPISNHLYFYWYRQILGQKVEFLVSFYNNEISEKSEIFDDQFSVERPDGSNFTLKIRSTKLEDSAMYFCATGVTAIYGYTFGSGTRLTVV.

The genes are TRBV19 and TRBJ1-5, with 7 bases matching TRBD1. The germline CDR1 and CDR2 sequences are LNHDA and SQIVND (reference sequence). With V trimmed by 5 bases and J by 5 bases, 3 bases remained unmatched. CDR3 length: 13 residues. The CDR3: CASSPDRDQPQHF. The CDR3 region has the DNA TGTGCCAGTAGTCCCGACAGGGATCAGCCCCAGCATTTT.

The V gene is TRBV3-1 (or the pseudogene TRBV3-2), the J gene TRBJ2-7; TRBD2 aligns across 13 bases. The CDR3 is 15 residues long. Germline values: CDR1 LGHDT, CDR2 YNNKEL (reference sequence). The V segment lost 2 bases and the J segment 8 bases; nucleotides outside the gene matches: 6. The CDR3 here is CASSQRLAGGDKQYF. DNA for the CDR3: TGTGCCAGCAGCCAAAGACTAGCGGGGGGTGACAAGCAGTACTTC.

A single count supports this clone. V is TRBV19 and J is TRBJ2-3, with D uncertain. Germline V gene lookup returns CDR1 LNHDA and CDR2 SQIVND (reference sequence). V gave up 0 bases and J gave up 5 bases, with 12 bases separating them. This CDR3 has 15 residues. CDR3 nucleotides: TGTGCCAGTAGTATAGATAGTCGAACGGGAGATACGCAGTATTTT. It is translated as CASSIDSRTGDTQYF.